This record looks at one TCR beta chain sequence and its context. Its antigen is still unknown. The source of the sample is a study of cytomegalovirus exposure and HLA in healthy donors. Broader study findings: Later analysis placed DRB1 highest and HLA-C lowest in TCR association rates, which differed by HLA locus. Sequencing probably produced one cluster of sequence variants that were highly shared.

The PCR was carried out with 60 Vbeta primers and 13 Jbeta primers. TCRdb keeps only in-frame clones here, not all; method: immunoSEQ multiplex PCR. The sample lists more than 90,000 clones; approximately 74% were seen once. CDR1 is SGHRS and CDR2 is YFSETQ in the germline V gene. This CDR3 contains 15 residues. Losses at the gene ends were 2 bases for V and 5 bases for J; bases not matched to a gene: 8. The sample comprised PBMCs. This TCR derives from a woman in her forties or fifties in good health and CMV-seropositive. The V and J genes are TRBV5-1 and TRBJ2-3; 7 bases map to TRBD2. Here the CDR3 reads CASSFSGNVRDTQYF. CDR3 DNA sequence: TGCGCCAGCAGCTTCAGCGGGAATGTGAGAGATACGCAGTATTTT.